This T cell receptor beta chain stems from a study of identifying expanded T cells in peripheral blood. Whole-study results and caveats: Variance in clone template counts between approximately two-week samples significantly increased with total template count across all healthy donors.

Collection occurred without any documented infections or immune events in donors. The germline gives CDR1 SGHTA, CDR2 FQGNSA. The CDR3 has 14 amino acids. V trimming: 5 bases; J trimming: 2 bases; junction bases outside the gene matches: 3. Assay: immunoSEQ multiplex PCR; the TCRdb copy retains only in-frame clones and omits some. The table has under 95,000 clones, 89% seen once. Comments on this clone: Antigen: not known. The identical CDR3 is also encoded by other nucleotide sequences in the sample.

The chain carries TRBV7-2 and TRBJ2-7, with TRBD2 identical over 10 bases. This sequence was found in a person between 18 and 70 years old in good health. Specimen: blood. The CDR3 DNA is TGTGCCAGCAGCGCACTAGCGGGGACCTACGAGCAGTACTTC. It specifies CASSALAGTYEQYF.